Each of the 12 T cell receptor beta chains below was sequenced from the same sample in a study of T cell clonality in common variable immunodeficiency. Clones were sequenced by immunoSEQ multiplex PCR, and TCRdb holds only the in-frame ones, with some missing. This repertoire holds roughly 58,000 clones, and none appear only once. The sequencing input was peripheral blood mononuclear cells. Receptors originate from a person aged 18-69 years in good health.

This clone appeared many times. The CDR3 end falls 3 residues outside the read, so it is completed with the germline J gene. The V and J genes are TRBV28 and TRBJ1-1; no definite D call. Germline assignment: CDR1 MDHEN and CDR2 SYDVKM. Trimming removed 2 bases at V and 4 bases at J, with 11 bases between. This CDR3 is 14 amino acids long. The CDR3 bases that were read are TGTGCCAGCAGTTTAGCATCCGCGGGCACTGAA. Its translation is CASSLASAGTE. The entire CDR3 protein reads CASSLASAGTEAFF.

This clone was recorded at least ten times. The read ends 3 residues shy of where the CDR3 ends; the end is completed using the germline J gene. V and J are TRBV7-2 and TRBJ2-1; TRBD2 matches 10 bases. This CDR3 is built from 14 residues. V lost 5 bases, J lost 8 bases, and 6 bases stayed unmatched. The germline V gene encodes CDR1 SGHTA and CDR2 FQGNSA. CDR3 sequence: CASSQASGRHEQFF. The sequenced part of the CDR3 DNA is TGTGCCAGCAGCCAAGCTAGCGGGAGACATGAG.

This clone showed up many times. The CDR3 is cut off 3 residues early in the read; its end comes from the germline J gene. V usage is TRBV15 and J usage is TRBJ2-3; no clear D gene. CDR1 and CDR2 from the germline V gene are LNHNV and YYDKDF (reference sequence). Trimming took 0 bases from V and 0 from J, leaving 16 bases between them. CDR3 length equals 18 residues. CDR3 amino acids: CATSRDLSYGLSTDTQYF. The sequenced CDR3 bases are TGTGCCACCAGCAGAGATCTCTCGTACGGGTTGAGCACAGATACG.

This clone was recorded many times. The observed sequence ends 3 residues before the CDR3 terminus, with the missing tail filled in from the germline J gene. The genes are TRBV3-1 (or the pseudogene TRBV3-2) and TRBJ2-3; weak D call: TRBD1 (5 bases). V lost 0 bases and J lost 6, with 7 bases in between. CDR3 length: 13 amino acids. Germline V CDR1 and CDR2: LGHDT, YNNKEL (reference sequence). CDR3 DNA (partial): TGTGCCAGCAGCCAAGAGGGGCGGGATACG. It specifies CASSQEGRDT. The CDR3 in its entirety is CASSQEGRDTQYF.

This clone was counted ten times or more. This same CDR3 is encoded by further DNA sequences in the sample. CDR3 residues: CASSGQGAGSPLHF. Partial CDR3 DNA: TGTGCCAGCAGTGGACAGGGGGCAGGTTCACCC. The gene calls are TRBV2 and TRBJ1-6, with 10 bases lining up with TRBD1. The CDR3 end falls 3 residues outside the read, so it is completed with the germline J gene. Looked up from germline, CDR1 is SNHLY and CDR2 is FYNNEI. The CDR3 extends over 14 amino acids. V gave up 4 bases and J gave up 9 bases; unmatched junction bases: 3.

This clone was observed a few times. It is likely a read error: a sequence one base away is far more abundant. The read is 3 residues too short to cover the CDR3 end, so that end is filled in from the germline J gene. The chain carries TRBV7-2 and TRBJ2-7; weak D call: TRBD2 (6 bases). Looked up from germline, CDR1 is SGHTA and CDR2 is FQGNSA. CDR3 size: 15 residues. The CDR3 spells CASGLVGGVSYEQYF. CDR3 DNA, as far as it was read: TGTGCCAGCGGCTTAGTGGGCGGGGTCTCCTACGAG.

This clone was found many times. Read sequence stops 3 residues before the CDR3 end, and the germline J gene provides the missing end. V usage is TRBV20-1 and J usage is TRBJ2-3; D not certain. The CDR3 runs 13 residues. From germline, CDR1 is DFQATT and CDR2 SNEGSKA (reference sequence). The CDR3 sequence: CSARGAPQETQYF. The sequenced CDR3 bases are TGCAGTGCTAGAGGGGCACCTCAAGAGACG.

This clone was picked up many times. CDR3 loop: CASSPKGQQETQYF. The covered CDR3 bases are TGTGCCAGCTCACCTAAGGGACAACAAGAGACC. This rearrangement joins TRBV18 to TRBJ2-5; perhaps TRBD1 as D (6 bases). Read coverage stops 3 residues before the CDR3 terminus; the germline J gene supplies the remainder. Germline V gene lookup returns CDR1 KGHSH and CDR2 LQKENI. The CDR3 has 14 residues. The V and J ends lost 3 bases and 2 bases respectively, with 10 bases between them.

The table lists this clone with a few counts. The CDR3 goes on 3 residues after the read ends, and that part is filled in from the germline J gene. The chain has TRBV5-1 and TRBJ2-7, with 9 positions matching TRBD1. The germline gives CDR1 SGHRS, CDR2 YFSETQ. With 4 bases clipped from V and 6 bases from J, the junction kept 8 bases outside the gene matches. This CDR3 has 14 residues. The sequenced part of the CDR3 DNA is TGCGCCAGCAGCCCTGGGACAGGGCAACGCGAG. Translation: CASSPGTGQRE. Given in full, the CDR3 is CASSPGTGQREQYF.

This clone showed up many times. From the germline J gene comes the end of the CDR3, since the read stops 3 residues before it. The rearrangement joins TRBV6-1 to TRBJ1-1; 9 bases align to TRBD1. In germline, CDR1 is MNHNS, CDR2 SASEGT. Trimming cost V 1 base and J 4 bases; bases outside gene matches: 7. This CDR3 has 16 amino acids. CDR3 DNA, as far as it was read: TGTGCCAGCAGTGAAGAGACAGGGGGTAGCGGCACTGAA. This translates into CASSEETGGSGTE. The full CDR3 reads CASSEETGGSGTEAFF.

This clone was found many times. The read ends 3 residues early relative to the CDR3; the germline J gene fills the gap. J is TRBJ1-2 and V is TRBV6-2 or TRBV6-3; the D gene is possibly TRBD1 (6 bases). CDR1 and CDR2 (germline): MNHEY, SVGEGT. The CDR3 spans 14 residues. CDR3: CASSLRTDTDTYTF. CDR3 bases read: TGTGCCAGCAGTCTCCGGACAGACACAGATACC.

In its sample, this clone was seen a few times. The read halts 3 residues ahead of the CDR3 end, with the missing end drawn from the germline J gene. The chain combines TRBV18 with TRBJ1-2; a weak D match, TRBD1 (5 bases). The CDR3 is made up of 16 amino acids. Germline lookup yields CDR1 KGHSH and CDR2 LQKENI. CDR3 DNA (partial): TGTGCCAGCTCCATGGGACTAGCGGGAGATTCGGGGGAC. Amino acid sequence: CASSMGLAGDSGD. The whole CDR3 sequence reads CASSMGLAGDSGDYTF.